These 28 T cell receptor beta chains share one sample of origin, sequenced in a study of monozygotic twins with inflammatory bowel disease. TCRdb reprocessed the 5' RACE reads and reports one entry per CDR3 protein, with no DNA. The table for this sample gives hundreds of thousands of distinct CDR3 sequences. Sequencing used blood. All receptors derive from a human donor with ulcerative colitis or Crohn's disease, or a healthy co-twin of an affected twin (not recorded which).

The chain uses TRBV13 and TRBJ1-5; TCRdb's D call of TRBD1 is untestable without DNA. The CDR3 sequence is 15 residues long. Germline lookup yields CDR1 PRHDT and CDR2 FYEKMQ (reference sequence). CDR3: CASSLGQGIGQPQHF.

The V call is TRBV27, the J call TRBJ2-7; as DNA is missing, the TRBD1 call by TCRdb cannot be tested. The CDR3 length is 14 residues. Germline V CDR1 and CDR2: MNHEY, SMNVEV (reference sequence). Here the CDR3 reads CASSNKRGPYEQYF.

The chain joins TRBV3-1 to TRBJ2-5; TCRdb lists TRBD2, though no DNA is available to test this call. The V gene's germline CDR1 is LGHDT and CDR2 YNNKEL (reference sequence). The CDR3 is 15 amino acids. The chain's CDR3 is CASSQRGLRDETQYF.

The chain carries TRBV5-1 and TRBJ1-6; TCRdb reports TRBD1, a call that lacks DNA to check it against. CDR1 is SGHRS, CDR2 YFSETQ, per germline. The CDR3 is 14 amino acids. The CDR3 reads CASSLGQGWSPLHF.

The chain uses TRBV5-5 and TRBJ1-5; there is no DNA to check the TCRdb D call of TRBD1. The CDR3 has 15 amino acids. The germline V gene has CDR1 SGHKS and CDR2 YYEKEE (reference sequence). CDR3 residues: CASSLATAFNQPQHF.

This chain uses TRBV2 with TRBJ2-4; checking the TCRdb D call of TRBD1 is not possible without DNA. The CDR3 consists of 13 residues. Germline values: CDR1 SNHLY, CDR2 FYNNEI. CDR3 residues: CASWGGVKNIQYF.

The chain employs TRBV19 and TRBJ1-3; the TCRdb D gene call, TRBD1, has no DNA to confirm it. The CDR3 sequence is 13 residues long. CDR1 is LNHDA and CDR2 is SQIVND in the germline V gene (reference sequence). CDR3 in amino acids: CASRGLAGNTIYF.

The V and J genes are TRBV12-3 or TRBV12-4 and TRBJ2-4; TCRdb outputs TRBD1, but without DNA this stays unchecked. CDR3 length: 15 amino acids. The CDR3 loop reads CASSASSPDKNIQYF.

The genes are TRBV28 and TRBJ1-2. Germline V gene lookup returns CDR1 MDHEN and CDR2 SYDVKM. This CDR3 has 17 amino acids. CDR3 sequence reads: CASSSDQTGRRNYGYTF.

This chain joins TRBV9 and TRBJ1-2. Germline V gene data show CDR1 as SGDLS and CDR2 as YYNGEE. There are 17 residues in the CDR3. CDR3 amino acids: CASSVELAAAFPDGYTF. Together with reference TRBV9 and TRBJ1-2, the CDR3 gives the full variable domain: DSGVTQTPKHLITATGQRVTLRCSPRSGDLSVYWYQQSLDQGLQFLIQYYNGEERAKGNILERFSAQQFPDLHSELNLSSLELGDSALYFCASSVELAAAFPDGYTFGSGTRLTVV.

The rearrangement joins TRBV3-1 to TRBJ2-1; TCRdb's D call, TRBD2, is unchecked because there is no DNA. Germline V lookup: CDR1 LGHDT, CDR2 YNNKEL (reference sequence). There are 15 residues in the CDR3. The CDR3 protein is CASSPSGGSFHEQFF.

V is TRBV6-1 and J is TRBJ1-6; TCRdb indicates TRBD1, and absent DNA this call remains unverified. The CDR3 spans 14 residues. The germline gives CDR1 MNHNS, CDR2 SASEGT. CDR3 sequence: CASRISGAFSPLHF.

The chain couples TRBV24-1 to TRBJ2-2; TCRdb designates TRBD1, a call that cannot be tested without DNA. CDR1 and CDR2 (germline): KGHDR, SFDVKD. The CDR3 is made up of 16 amino acids. CDR3 region: CATSDYTQGTTGELFF.

CDR3 amino acids: CAWRRDGEAFF. The rearrangement joins TRBV30 to TRBJ1-1. This CDR3 contains 11 residues. Germline V lookup: CDR1 GTSNPN, CDR2 SVGIG (reference sequence). The whole variable domain, remainder taken from reference TRBV30 and TRBJ1-1, is SQTIHQWPATLVQPVGSPLSLECTVEGTSNPNLYWYRQAAGRGLQLLFYSVGIGQISSEVPQNLSASRPQDRQFILSSKKLLLSDSGFYLCAWRRDGEAFFGQGTRLTVV.

This chain connects TRBV19 to TRBJ2-4; TCRdb calls TRBD1, which cannot be checked without DNA. In germline, CDR1 is LNHDA, CDR2 SQIVND (reference sequence). CDR3 length equals 11 residues. The CDR3 loop reads CASSGGRGRIF.

This sequence joins TRBV15 and TRBJ2-3; TCRdb proposes TRBD2, but this gene call is untestable without DNA. Germline values: CDR1 LNHNV, CDR2 YYDKDF (reference sequence). The CDR3 is 15 amino acids. The chain's CDR3 is CATSSWTVGTNTQYF.

The V gene is TRBV2, the J gene TRBJ1-5. Germline CDR1 reads SNHLY; CDR2 reads FYNNEI. CDR3 length: 15 residues. The CDR3 region is CASIGDGPYNQPQHF. Full variable domain (rest looked up from reference TRBV2 and TRBJ1-5): EPEVTQTPSHQVTQMGQEVILRCVPISNHLYFYWYRQILGQKVEFLVSFYNNEISEKSEIFDDQFSVERPDGSNFTLKIRSTKLEDSAMYFCASIGDGPYNQPQHFGDGTRLSIL.

The chain links TRBV5-1 to TRBJ2-3; without DNA, the TCRdb call of TRBD1 cannot be checked. CDR1 SGHRS and CDR2 YFSETQ come from the germline V gene. The CDR3 extends over 17 amino acids. The CDR3 sequence is CASSPTSGGGFTDTQYF.

The chain employs TRBV19 and TRBJ2-4; the D call from TCRdb, TRBD1, cannot be confirmed without DNA. There are 14 residues in the CDR3. Germline V lookup: CDR1 LNHDA, CDR2 SQIVND (reference sequence). CDR3 sequence: CASSPRGSKNIQYF.

The chain links TRBV27 to TRBJ2-3. The length of the CDR3 is 15 residues. Germline-derived CDR1 and CDR2 are MNHEY and SMNVEV (reference sequence). The CDR3 spells CASSLSRARADTQYF.

The gene calls are TRBV7-9 and TRBJ2-1; TCRdb's D call, TRBD2, is unchecked because there is no DNA. Germline assignment: CDR1 SEHNR and CDR2 FQNEAQ (reference sequence). There are 12 residues in the CDR3. CDR3 protein: CASSLTGLGSFF.

The J gene is TRBJ2-7, the V gene TRBV6-2 or TRBV6-3. Germline-derived CDR1 and CDR2 are MNHEY and SVGEGT. This CDR3 is built from 12 residues. The CDR3: CASSWQSNEQYF.

The gene calls are TRBV14 and TRBJ1-6; the TCRdb D gene call, TRBD1, has no DNA to confirm it. The CDR3 contains 13 residues. Germline CDR1 and CDR2: SGHDN and FVKESK. CDR3 protein: CASSPTAAQPLHF.

The chain links TRBV28 to TRBJ2-1; TCRdb's D call of TRBD1 is untestable without DNA. The germline CDR1 and CDR2 sequences are MDHEN and SYDVKM. The CDR3 sequence is 15 residues long. CDR3 sequence: CASSIPGQGYNEQFF.

The chain employs TRBV6-1 and TRBJ1-2; with no DNA, the TCRdb D assignment of TRBD1 cannot be verified. The CDR3 length is 15 residues. The germline V gene encodes CDR1 MNHNS and CDR2 SASEGT. This CDR3 is CASRTGSLSNYGYTF.

The chain uses TRBV18 and TRBJ1-1. The V gene's germline CDR1 is KGHSH and CDR2 LQKENI. The CDR3 is 15 amino acids. CDR3 sequence: CASSPLQGSSTEAFF.

This rearrangement joins TRBV7-9 to TRBJ1-1; TCRdb designates TRBD1, a call that cannot be tested without DNA. Germline V lookup: CDR1 SEHNR, CDR2 FQNEAQ (reference sequence). The CDR3 contains 14 residues. CDR3 loop: CASSVGQGATEAFF.

The chain couples TRBV5-1 to TRBJ1-2; TCRdb designates TRBD1, a call that cannot be tested without DNA. Germline V gene lookup returns CDR1 SGHRS and CDR2 YFSETQ. This CDR3 is 16 amino acids long. The CDR3: CASSLEGHKGTPLRRF. Filled out from reference TRBV5-1 and TRBJ1-2, the complete variable domain reads KAGVTQTPRYLIKTRGQQVTLSCSPISGHRSVSWYQQTPGQGLQFLFEYFSETQRNKGNFPGRFSGRQFSNSRSEMNVSTLELGDSALYLCASSLEGHKGTPLRRFGSGTRLTVV.